This T cell receptor beta chain is drawn from a study of T cell repertoires in cytomegalovirus infection. Study overall: In public TCR beta signatures, there were indications of both CMV infection and matching HLA type. Overall study results and limits: CMV carriers having the relevant HLA were flagged by cumulative public TCR beta family frequency.

Details on this clonotype: Its cognate antigen is unknown.

TCRdb called the reads again in MiXCR, with one record for every CDR3 protein. The table shows some 500,000 distinct CDR3 sequences, with 30% to 35% occurring only once. Trimming at V came to 2 bases and at J to 2 bases, leaving 9 bases not matched to a gene. CDR1 is DFQATT and CDR2 is SNEGSKA in the germline V gene (reference sequence). CDR3 size: 16 residues. This sample comprised cultured PBMCs, obtained from culture after CMV antigen stimulation. The chain uses TRBV20-1 and TRBJ2-5; TRBD1 agrees at 9 bases. The TCR originated in a human donor in good health (CMV status not recorded). Some clones in this sample may be carry-over from other donors' samples. The CDR3 DNA is TGCAGTGCTAGATTTGGACAGGGGACACTACAAGAGACCCAGTACTTC. Its translation is CSARFGQGTLQETQYF.